This T cell receptor beta chain originates from a study of response to subunit inactivated influenza vaccine. Findings of the study overall: There was a suggestion from the authors that each seasonal influenza vaccination recruits few new T cells.

TCRdb reprocessed the RT-PCR reads via MiXCR and lists one record per CDR3 protein. The profile shows about 310,000 distinct CDR3 sequences, 20% to 25% of them singletons. Note on this clonotype: Its matching antigen is unknown.

With 5 bases clipped from V and 7 bases from J, the junction kept 16 bases outside the gene matches. The length of the CDR3 is 17 residues. Germline V CDR1 and CDR2: MNHEY, SVGEGT. This material consisted of PBMCs from blood, taken about 20 months after vaccination. The chain combines TRBV6-2 or TRBV6-3 with TRBJ2-1, with 8 bases identical to TRBD2. This clonotype originated in a man between 50 and 75 years old who received an inactivated influenza vaccine. The CDR3 sequence: CASSHYLSGSARNEQFF. The CDR3 DNA sequence: TGTGCCAGCAGTCACTACTTAAGCGGGAGTGCCAGAAATGAGCAGTTCTTC.